This T cell receptor beta chain was captured by sequencing in a study of cytomegalovirus exposure and HLA in healthy donors. Findings and caveats of the study: Three chains tied to CMV proved CMV antigen-specific in vitro. Most TCR sequences were seen very rarely across donors, but some public TCRs occurred in many. Researchers catalogued about 150 TCR beta chains as cytomegalovirus-associated.

The repertoire was sequenced with immunoSEQ multiplex PCR; TCRdb's copy has only in-frame clones and lacks some. In the table there are 250,000 to 350,000 clones, 75% to 90% of which are singletons. Details on this clone: The antigen is undetermined.

The V segment lost 2 bases and the J segment 0 bases; nucleotides outside the gene matches: 1. The CDR3 has 15 residues. Germline assignment: CDR1 SGHTA and CDR2 FQGTGA. V is TRBV7-3 and J is TRBJ2-7; 10 positions agree with TRBD1. The sequencing sample was made of PBMCs. The source is a woman in her twenties or thirties in good health and CMV-seropositive. CDR3 sequence: CASSLDRGPSYEQYF. The CDR3 bases are TGTGCCAGCAGCTTAGACAGGGGGCCCTCCTACGAGCAGTACTTC.